These T cell receptor beta chains were read from a single sample in a study of human T cells and chemical hapten exposure. TCRdb passed the RACE reads through MiXCR, listing each CDR3 protein once. This table holds approximately 41,000 distinct CDR3 sequences, over 7.5% found once. The specimen comprised whole blood, sampled in connection with sensitization to the hapten diphenylcyclopropenone (DPC). These receptors came from a man aged 45-60 years with alopecia areata. Some clones in this sample may be carry-over from other donors' samples. The CDR3 runs from the conserved cysteine through the conserved F or W. The D gene is left open where the match is weak. A clone size is listed for some rows: how often the clone was seen (once, few, many), or a class if it is expanded.

length	V	J	size	D	DNA	CDR3
14	TRBV12-3/TRBV12-4	TRBJ2-5	once	TRBD1	TGTGCCAGCAGTTTAGTACAGGGGACAGAGACCCAGTACTTC	CASSLVQGTETQYF
14	TRBV24-1	TRBJ2-3	many	-	TGTGCCACCTCGGGGATCGGGAGCACAGATACGCAGTATTTT	CATSGIGSTDTQYF
13	TRBV5-1	TRBJ2-7	few	-	TGCGCCAGCAGCTTGGCCCTAACCTACGAGCAGTACTTC	CASSLALTYEQYF
14	TRBV18	TRBJ2-7	few	-	TGTGCCAGCTCACCTCTCGGGACGGCCGCAGGGCAGTACTTC	CASSPLGTAAGQYF
12	TRBV29-1	TRBJ2-5	many	-	TGCAGCGTTGAAGTGGCATCAAAGACCCAGTACTTC	CSVEVASKTQYF
13	TRBV7-9	TRBJ1-2	many	-	TGTGCCAGCAGACAACAGGGAACCTATGGCTACACCTTC	CASRQQGTYGYTF
14	TRBV20-1	TRBJ2-2	-	TRBD2	TGCAGTGCTAGAGACGGGAGGGACACCGGGGAGCTGTTTTTT	CSARDGRDTGELFF
12	TRBV6-5	TRBJ2-6	-	-	TGTGCCAGCACCACAGGGGCCAACGTCCTGACTTTC	CASTTGANVLTF
13	TRBV7-2	TRBJ2-7	many	-	TGTGCCAGCAGCTTAAAATACAACTACGAGCAGTACTTC	CASSLKYNYEQYF
15	TRBV18	TRBJ2-2	many	-	TGTGCCAGCTCATCCTGGGACGGGAACACCGGGGAGCTGTTTTTT	CASSSWDGNTGELFF
13	TRBV10-3	TRBJ2-2	many	-	TGTGCCATCATCGGACAGAACACCGGGGAGCTGTTTTTT	CAIIGQNTGELFF
12	TRBV29-1	TRBJ1-2	-	-	TGCAGCGTTGAGAGGGGGGCTGATGGCTACACCTTC	CSVERGADGYTF
16	TRBV4-1	TRBJ2-5	many	-	TGCGCCAGCAGCCAAGCGGGGACAACAACAGGGGAGACCCAGTACTTC	CASSQAGTTTGETQYF
13	TRBV2	TRBJ1-1	-	TRBD1	TGTGCCAGCGGGACAGGGGGGAACACTGAAGCTTTCTTT	CASGTGGNTEAFF
16	TRBV9	TRBJ2-2	-	TRBD2	TGTGCCAGCAGCGTTCAGCTGTCGGGAGGGCCCAGGGAGCTGTTTTTT	CASSVQLSGGPRELFF
17	TRBV2	TRBJ1-5	many	-	TGTGCCAGCCCCGTGGGACGACCAGGGAAGAGCAATCAGCCCCAGCATTTT	CASPVGRPGKSNQPQHF
14	TRBV5-1	TRBJ2-7	many	-	TGCGCCAGCAGCTTAGGACACCTCTCCTACGAGCAGTACTTC	CASSLGHLSYEQYF
16	TRBV28	TRBJ2-1	many	-	TGTGCCAGCAGTTTAGGTGGTGTGGCCCCCTACAATGAGCAGTTCTTC	CASSLGGVAPYNEQFF
13	TRBV18	TRBJ2-5	few	-	TGTGCCAGCTCACCAATCGGGGAAGAGACCCAGTACTTC	CASSPIGEETQYF
12	TRBV12-5	TRBJ1-1	many	TRBD1	TGTGCTAGTGGTTTGGGCGACAGGGGAGCTTTCTTT	CASGLGDRGAFF
14	TRBV7-3	TRBJ2-7	many	-	TGTGCCAGCAGCTTAATGGGCGGGAAGGACGAGCAGTACTTC	CASSLMGGKDEQYF
13	TRBV7-2	TRBJ2-7	-	-	TGTGCCAGCAGCTTAGCTAGGCAACAGGAGCAGTACTTC	CASSLARQQEQYF
12	TRBV5-1	TRBJ2-3	many	-	TGCGCCAGCAGCGGGGGCGCGGATACGCAGTATTTT	CASSGGADTQYF
15	TRBV2	TRBJ1-2	-	-	TGTGCCAGCACCCTAGGGGGGGGCGTGGACCCTGGCTACACCTTC	CASTLGGGVDPGYTF
14	TRBV2	TRBJ1-1	many	TRBD1	TGTGCCAGCAACCTGGGACAGGGGCTCACTGAAGCTTTCTTT	CASNLGQGLTEAFF
14	TRBV28	TRBJ1-5	-	-	TGTGCCAGCAGTTTAGAGTATAGCAATCAGCCCCAGCATTTT	CASSLEYSNQPQHF
16	TRBV24-1	TRBJ2-5	few	TRBD2	TGTGCCACCAGTGATTTGCAGTTTGCGGGAGAAGAGACCCAGTACTTC	CATSDLQFAGEETQYF
17	TRBV7-6	TRBJ2-3	-	TRBD2	TGTGCCAGCAGCAAACCGGCGGGGGGCCTGGGCACAGATACGCAGTATTTT	CASSKPAGGLGTDTQYF
17	TRBV4-1	TRBJ2-1	many	TRBD2	TGCGCCAGCAGCCCAGGGACTAGCGGGCCCTCCTACAATGAGCAGTTCTTC	CASSPGTSGPSYNEQFF
20	TRBV6-2/TRBV6-3	TRBJ2-3	many	-	TGTGCCAGCAGTTACGGTTCGTCATCCCCAGGGACCGTCCCCACAGATACGCAGTATTTT	CASSYGSSSPGTVPTDTQYF
13	TRBV2	TRBJ2-3	-	TRBD1	TGTGCCAGCAGGATGGGACAGAGAGATACGCAGTATTTT	CASRMGQRDTQYF
14	TRBV15	TRBJ2-1	-	-	TGTGCCACCAGCAGAGCTCAAACTAACAATGAGCAGTTCTTC	CATSRAQTNNEQFF
16	TRBV12-3/TRBV12-4	TRBJ2-3	-	-	TGTGCCGGCAGTTTATCGACGGGGGCGGGTACAGATACGCAGTATTTT	CAGSLSTGAGTDTQYF